The following is a TCR beta chain sequence with its context. The sample comes from a study of control samples from healthy donors and cancer patients. The protocol was immunoSEQ multiplex PCR, while the TCRdb copy is restricted to in-frame clones and leaves out a portion. The sample includes more than 100,000 clones, 75% to 95% of them seen just once. Input material: blood. This TCR came from a man aged 18 to 29 in good health.

As DNA, the CDR3 is TGTGCCAGCAGCTCACTAGGGATTCTATACGGGGACAGTGGAAACACCATATATTTT. This sequence encodes CASSSLGILYGDSGNTIYF. V and J are TRBV5-6 and TRBJ1-3; 7 nucleotides line up with TRBD1. The CDR3 runs 19 residues. Looked up from germline, CDR1 is SGHDT and CDR2 is YYEEEE. V lost 3 bases to trimming and J lost 3 bases; unmatched junction nucleotides: 18.